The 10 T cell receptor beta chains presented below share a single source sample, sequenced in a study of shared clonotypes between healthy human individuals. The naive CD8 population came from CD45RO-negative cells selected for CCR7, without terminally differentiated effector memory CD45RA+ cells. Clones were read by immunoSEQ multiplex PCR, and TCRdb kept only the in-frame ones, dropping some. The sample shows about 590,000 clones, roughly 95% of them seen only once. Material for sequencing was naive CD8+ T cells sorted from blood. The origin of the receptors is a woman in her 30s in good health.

The CDR3 bases are TGTGCCAGCAGCTCCCCGACACGACCCTACGAGCAGTACTTC. The encoded protein is CASSSPTRPYEQYF. The V call is TRBV7-8, the J call TRBJ2-7, with no clear D. This CDR3 contains 14 residues. V lost 4 bases to trimming and J lost 2 bases, with 12 bases between them. Germline loops: CDR1 SGHVS, CDR2 FQNEAQ.

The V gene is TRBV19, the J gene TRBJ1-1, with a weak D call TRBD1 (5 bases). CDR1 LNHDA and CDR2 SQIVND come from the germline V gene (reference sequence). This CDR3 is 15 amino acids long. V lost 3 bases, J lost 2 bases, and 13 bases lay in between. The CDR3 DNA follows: TGTGCCAGTAGTATGTCCCCAGGGCCAAACACTGAAGCTTTCTTT. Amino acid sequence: CASSMSPGPNTEAFF.

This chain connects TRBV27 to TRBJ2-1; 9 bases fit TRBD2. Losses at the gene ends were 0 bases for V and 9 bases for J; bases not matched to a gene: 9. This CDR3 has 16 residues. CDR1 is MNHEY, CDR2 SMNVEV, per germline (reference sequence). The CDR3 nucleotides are TGTGCCAGCAGTTTATCTAGCGGGAGCAGCCTGGGTGAGCAGTTCTTC. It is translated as CASSLSSGSSLGEQFF.

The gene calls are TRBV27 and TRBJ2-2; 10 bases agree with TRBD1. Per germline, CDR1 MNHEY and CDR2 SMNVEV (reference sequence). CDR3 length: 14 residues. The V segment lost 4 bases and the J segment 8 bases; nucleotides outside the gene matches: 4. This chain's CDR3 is CASSSGTGVGELFF. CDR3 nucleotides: TGTGCCAGCAGTTCCGGGACAGGGGTAGGGGAGCTGTTTTTT.

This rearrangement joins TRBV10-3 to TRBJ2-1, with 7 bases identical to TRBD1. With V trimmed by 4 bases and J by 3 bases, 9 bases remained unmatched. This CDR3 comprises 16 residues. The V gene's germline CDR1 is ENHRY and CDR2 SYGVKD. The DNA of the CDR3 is TGTGCCATCAGTGCCCGACAGGGCGCCTTCTACAATGAGCAGTTCTTC. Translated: CAISARQGAFYNEQFF.

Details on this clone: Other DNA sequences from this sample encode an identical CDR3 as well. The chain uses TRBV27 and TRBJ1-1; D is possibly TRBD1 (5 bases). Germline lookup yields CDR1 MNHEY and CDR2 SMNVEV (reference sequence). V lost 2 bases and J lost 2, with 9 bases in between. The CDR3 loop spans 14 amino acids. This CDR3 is CASSLRGPNTEAFF. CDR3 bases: TGTGCCAGCAGTTTACGGGGACCAAACACTGAAGCTTTCTTT.

The CDR3 DNA reads as TGTGCCAGCACCCTCGGGGGTCTGCAGCCCCAGCATTTT. Protein product: CASTLGGLQPQHF. The V and J genes are TRBV2 and TRBJ1-5; D might be TRBD1 (5 bases). V dropped 7 bases and J dropped 7 bases, with 14 bases sitting between them. In germline, CDR1 is SNHLY, CDR2 FYNNEI. This CDR3 comprises 13 residues.

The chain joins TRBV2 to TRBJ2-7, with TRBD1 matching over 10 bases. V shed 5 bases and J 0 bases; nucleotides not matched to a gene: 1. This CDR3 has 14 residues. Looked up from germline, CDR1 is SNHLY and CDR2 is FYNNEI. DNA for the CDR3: TGTGCCAGCAGTTGGACAGGGGGCTCCTACGAGCAGTACTTC. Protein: CASSWTGGSYEQYF.

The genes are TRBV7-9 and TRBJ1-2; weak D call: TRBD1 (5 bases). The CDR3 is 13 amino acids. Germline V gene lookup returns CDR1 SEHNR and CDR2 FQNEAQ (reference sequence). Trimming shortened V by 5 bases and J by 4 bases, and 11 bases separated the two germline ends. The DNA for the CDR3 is TGTGCCAGCAGCGAGGAGGGGTTCTATGGCTACACCTTC. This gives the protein CASSEEGFYGYTF.

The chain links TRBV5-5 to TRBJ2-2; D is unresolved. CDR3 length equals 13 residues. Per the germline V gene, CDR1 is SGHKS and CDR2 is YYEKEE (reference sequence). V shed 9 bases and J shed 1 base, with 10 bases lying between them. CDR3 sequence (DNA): TGTGCCACCCGAGCTGGGAACACCGGGGAGCTGTTTTTT. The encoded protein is CATRAGNTGELFF.